The rows below give T cell receptor beta chains drawn from one sample of a study of spatial heterogeneity in lung cancer. TCRdb re-called the 5' RACE reads with MiXCR, one entry per CDR3 protein. This table holds about 85,000 distinct CDR3 sequences, around 21% found once. Sequencing used PBMCs, obtained at surgery. The receptors come from a male donor with early-stage non-small cell lung cancer. The CDR3 runs from the conserved cysteine through the conserved F or W. D genes are given only for firm matches. Some rows mark clone size as missing; the rest say once, few, many or name a class of expanded clone.

CDR3nt,CDR3aa,d_gene,j_gene,v_gene,abundance
TGTGCCAGCTTCGGTTGGGGGGGCACAGATACGCAGTATTTT,CASFGWGGTDTQYF,.,TRBJ2-3,TRBV4-2,.
TGTGCCAGCAGCTTGGGTCAAGGGGACGAGCAGTACTTC,CASSLGQGDEQYF,.,TRBJ2-7,TRBV7-6,.
TGTGCCAGCTCCCCAAATGATCTCGGGACAGGGGGCACTGAAGCTTTCTTT,CASSPNDLGTGGTEAFF,TRBD1,TRBJ1-1,TRBV18,few
TGCGCCAGCAGTTCCAGCGGGGGGCTGAGCTCCTACGAGCAGTACTTC,CASSSSGGLSSYEQYF,TRBD2,TRBJ2-7,TRBV5-1,many
TGTGCCAGCAGCACATGGTACGGCACAGATACGCAGTATTTT,CASSTWYGTDTQYF,.,TRBJ2-3,TRBV7-3,.
TGTGCCACCAGTGAACCGGGACAGGGGGCGCTAAACGGGGAGCTGTTTTTT,CATSEPGQGALNGELFF,TRBD1,TRBJ2-2,TRBV24-1,.
TGTGCCAGCAGCCAGAGTAGCGGGGGGCTTCAAGAGACCCAGTACTTC,CASSQSSGGLQETQYF,TRBD2,TRBJ2-5,TRBV3-1,few
TGTGCCAGCAGTACCTTAGCGGTAGCCAAAAACATTCAGTACTTC,CASSTLAVAKNIQYF,.,TRBJ2-4,TRBV6-1,.
TGTGCCAGCAGTTCTGTCGGGTGGTCCGAGCAGTACTTC,CASSSVGWSEQYF,.,TRBJ2-7,TRBV28,many
TGTGCCAGCAGTCTACAGACAGGGGATCGCGAGCAGTACTTC,CASSLQTGDREQYF,TRBD1,TRBJ2-7,TRBV2,few
TGTGCCAGCTCACCACCCGGGACCGACTGGGGAAACAAACTGTTTTTT,CASSPPGTDWGNKLFF,.,TRBJ1-4,TRBV18,few
TGTGCCAGCAGTTCTGGCGCGGGAGGAAGCAGGCAGTACTTC,CASSSGAGGSRQYF,TRBD2,TRBJ2-7,TRBV6-5,.
TGTGCCAGCAGCCTGACAGGGATTCTCGGAGATACGCAGTATTTT,CASSLTGILGDTQYF,TRBD1,TRBJ2-3,TRBV11-3,few
TGTGCCAGCAGTTTCCAGGGGAACGAAAAACTGTTTTTT,CASSFQGNEKLFF,.,TRBJ1-4,TRBV12-3/TRBV12-4,many
TGTGCCAGCAGTCCGCGGCCCCCAGGCCCAAAGCGCGTGTATGGCTACACCTTC,CASSPRPPGPKRVYGYTF,.,TRBJ1-2,TRBV6-2/TRBV6-3,few
TGTGCCAGCACCAGGGTGTCTGGGGCCAACGTCCTGACTTTC,CASTRVSGANVLTF,.,TRBJ2-6,TRBV28,few
TGTGCCAGCTCACCACCCCGGGCCAGGCAAGAGACCCAGTACTTC,CASSPPRARQETQYF,.,TRBJ2-5,TRBV18,few
TGTGCCAGCAGCGTAGAGGGCAATGAGCAGTTCTTC,CASSVEGNEQFF,.,TRBJ2-1,TRBV9,.
TGCAGCGTTGAAGGGGAACAGGGGGCAAGTGGAAACACCATATATTTT,CSVEGEQGASGNTIYF,TRBD1,TRBJ1-3,TRBV29-1,once
TGTGCCAGCAGTCTGTGGGTAGGCACCGGGGAGCTGTTTTTT,CASSLWVGTGELFF,.,TRBJ2-2,TRBV2,.
TGTGCCATCAGTGAGTCAACGGCCTCCTACGAGCAGTACTTC,CAISESTASYEQYF,.,TRBJ2-7,TRBV10-3,few
TGTGCCAGCACCTGGGGGACAGGGTGGAATGAGCAGTTCTTC,CASTWGTGWNEQFF,TRBD1,TRBJ2-1,TRBV27,.
TGCAGCATTCGACAGGGGGATGGCTACACCTTC,CSIRQGDGYTF,TRBD1,TRBJ1-2,TRBV29-1,many
TGTGCCAGCAGGCCAGCGGGAGGTCCCTACAATGAGCAGTTCTTC,CASRPAGGPYNEQFF,TRBD2,TRBJ2-1,TRBV12-3/TRBV12-4,.
TGTGCCAGGGGCCGAAGACTAGCGGGAGCCCCAGAGACCCAGTACTTC,CARGRRLAGAPETQYF,TRBD2,TRBJ2-5,TRBV12-3/TRBV12-4,.
TGTGCCAGCAGCTTAACTGGGGGCGCGAAGACCCAGTACTTC,CASSLTGGAKTQYF,.,TRBJ2-5,TRBV7-3,few
TGTGCAAGTCGCTTACAAGGGGGTCACGGCTACACCTTC,CASRLQGGHGYTF,.,TRBJ1-2,TRBV12-2,few
TGCAGTGCTCGGACAGGGGGCCTGGGAGATACGCAGTATTTT,CSARTGGLGDTQYF,TRBD1,TRBJ2-3,TRBV20-1,many
TGTGCCAGCAGCCAAGTGGGACTAGCGGGAGGTGAGCAGTTCTTC,CASSQVGLAGGEQFF,TRBD2,TRBJ2-1,TRBV3-1,.
TGTGCCATCAGGGGACCTGGAAACACCATATATTTT,CAIRGPGNTIYF,.,TRBJ1-3,TRBV10-3,many
TGTGCCAGCAGCCAATCCCCCTCCCGGTACTTC,CASSQSPSRYF,.,TRBJ2-5,TRBV14,few
TGTGCCAGCAGGTCGGGACAGTTTTCTCAGTTCTTC,CASRSGQFSQFF,TRBD1,TRBJ2-1,TRBV6-1,.
TGTGCCAGCAGAGTGCCTGAGCCGGGGGGGCCAGAGACCCAGTACTTC,CASRVPEPGGPETQYF,TRBD2,TRBJ2-5,TRBV5-7,few
TGTGCCAGCAGCGCCCCGAGGGGGAACTATGGCTACACCTTC,CASSAPRGNYGYTF,.,TRBJ1-2,TRBV9,few
TGCGCCAGCAGCGAACAGGTTATGTCGGAAGAGACCCAGTACTTC,CASSEQVMSEETQYF,.,TRBJ2-5,TRBV5-1,many
TGTGCCAGCACCCCAGACAGGGCGCGCAATCAGCCCCAGCATTTT,CASTPDRARNQPQHF,TRBD1,TRBJ1-5,TRBV12-3/TRBV12-4,.
TGTGCCAGCAGCCCGTCATTGGGGTCCTACGAGCAGTACTTC,CASSPSLGSYEQYF,.,TRBJ2-7,TRBV7-8,many
TGCAGTGCTAGAGATTGGGGAATCTCGAGCTCCTACGAGCAGTACTTC,CSARDWGISSSYEQYF,.,TRBJ2-7,TRBV20-1,.
TGTGCCAGCGCCAGGGAGTCCTACGAGCAGTACTTC,CASARESYEQYF,.,TRBJ2-7,TRBV2,.
TGTGCCAGCAGTTCCCTAGCGGGGGGGCCGCCAGATACGCAGTATTTT,CASSSLAGGPPDTQYF,TRBD2,TRBJ2-3,TRBV6-2/TRBV6-3,.
TGTGCCAGCAGCTCACAGGGGGCGCGGGGCAATCAGCCCCAGCATTTT,CASSSQGARGNQPQHF,TRBD1,TRBJ1-5,TRBV7-4,few
TGTGCCATCAGTGAGTCGCTAGCGGAAGCAAAGAATGAGCAGTTCTTC,CAISESLAEAKNEQFF,TRBD2,TRBJ2-1,TRBV10-3,.
TGCGCCAGCAGCTTGGCACAGACACCGAACACTGAAGCTTTCTTT,CASSLAQTPNTEAFF,.,TRBJ1-1,TRBV5-1,few
TGTGCCAGCTCACCAGACAAACGGGGCACAGATACGCAGTATTTT,CASSPDKRGTDTQYF,.,TRBJ2-3,TRBV18,.
TGTGCCAGCAGCCCCGAGGGGACGGGGAATCAGCCCCAGCATTTT,CASSPEGTGNQPQHF,.,TRBJ1-5,TRBV5-5,.
TGTGCCATCACCAGACAGGCTAACACTGAAGCTTTCTTT,CAITRQANTEAFF,.,TRBJ1-1,TRBV10-3,many
TGCAGCGTTAGACAGGGTCATACGCAGTATTTT,CSVRQGHTQYF,TRBD1,TRBJ2-3,TRBV29-1,.
TGCGCCAGCAGCTTGGCCCCGGTAGCTAGCACAGATACGCAGTATTTT,CASSLAPVASTDTQYF,.,TRBJ2-3,TRBV5-1,few
TGCGCCAGCAGCTTGGCAGGCGGACGCGAGCAGTACTTC,CASSLAGGREQYF,.,TRBJ2-7,TRBV5-1,.
TGTGCCAGCAGCGCCCGCCGGGACGAGCAGTACTTC,CASSARRDEQYF,.,TRBJ2-7,TRBV7-2,few
TGTGCCAGCAGTTTAGCCACAGGGAGCAACACCGGGGAGCTGTTTTTT,CASSLATGSNTGELFF,.,TRBJ2-2,TRBV12-3/TRBV12-4,.
TGTGCCAGCAGACTCGCCGGGACAGGGGGGAACACCGGGGAGCTGTTTTTT,CASRLAGTGGNTGELFF,TRBD1,TRBJ2-2,TRBV6-2/TRBV6-3,few
TGTGCCATCAGTGATTACAGGGGGAACACTGAAGCTTTCTTT,CAISDYRGNTEAFF,TRBD1,TRBJ1-1,TRBV10-3,many
TGTGCCAGCAGCCAAGTGGGGTTCGGTGAGCAGTTCTTC,CASSQVGFGEQFF,.,TRBJ2-1,TRBV3-1,few
TGTGCCACAACAAACAGGGTATCCGGGGAGCTGTTTTTT,CATTNRVSGELFF,.,TRBJ2-2,TRBV10-3,.
TGTGCCAGCAGCTTACGCGGGAGCTCCTACAATGAGCAGTTCTTC,CASSLRGSSYNEQFF,TRBD2,TRBJ2-1,TRBV7-9,few
TGTGCCAGCAGCGTTGGAACAGGAGACCCCACAGATACGCAGTATTTT,CASSVGTGDPTDTQYF,.,TRBJ2-3,TRBV9,.
TGTGCCAGCAGCGCTAAAGAGACCCAGTACTTC,CASSAKETQYF,.,TRBJ2-5,TRBV7-6,few
TGCAGCGTTGACAAACCGGGACAGGGCCCGCCCGGGCAGTACTTC,CSVDKPGQGPPGQYF,TRBD1,TRBJ2-7,TRBV29-1,many
TGCAGCGTTGAACAGGGGGGGATGAACACTGAAGCTTTCTTT,CSVEQGGMNTEAFF,TRBD1,TRBJ1-1,TRBV29-1,many